The 26 T cell receptor beta chains listed next were all sequenced from one sample in a study of blood T cell repertoires in COVID-19 (dated by TCRdb to the early 2020s). The library was built by means of the immunoSEQ multiplex PCR assay. TCRdb holds this immuneACCESS table with in-frame rearrangements only. Some clones are missing; in checked studies, unresolved V genes explain under half, and the rest has no known cause. The sample table lists roughly 160,000 clones, 70% to 90% of them with a count of one. Of the sample, approximately 5.4% falls within the top ten clones. The sample was peripheral blood. The receptors here all came from a woman in her fifties or sixties with COVID-19, enrolled during active disease.

This chain connects TRBV29-1 to TRBJ2-2; TRBD2 agrees at 14 bases. This CDR3 contains 14 residues. Germline V CDR1 and CDR2: SQVTM, ANQGSEA. J gave up 6 bases and V 7 bases, and 4 bases lay outside the gene matches. The CDR3: CSGGLAGDPGELFF. The CDR3 nucleotides read TGCAGCGGGGGACTAGCGGGGGATCCCGGGGAGCTGTTTTTT.

V usage is TRBV7-2 and J usage is TRBJ2-3; TRBD2 matches at 15 bases. V trimming: 5 bases; J trimming: 1 base; junction bases outside the gene matches: 7. The germline CDR1 and CDR2 sequences are SGHTA and FQGNSA. The CDR3 consists of 18 residues. The DNA of the CDR3 is TGTGCCAGCAGCCCGGGGACTAGCGGGGGGCTTCGCACAGATACGCAGTATTTT. Its protein product is CASSPGTSGGLRTDTQYF.

The rearrangement links TRBV7-8 to TRBJ1-1; possible D gene TRBD1, 5 bases. V lost 7 bases to trimming and J lost 1 base, with 10 bases between them. Germline CDR1 and CDR2: SGHVS and FQNEAQ. This CDR3 contains 13 residues. CDR3 sequence: CASKNRRNTEAFF. In DNA form, the CDR3 reads TGTGCCAGCAAGAACAGGCGGAACACTGAAGCTTTCTTT.

The chain combines TRBV18 with TRBJ2-1, with 9 bases lining up with TRBD1. The germline gives CDR1 KGHSH, CDR2 LQKENI. The ends lost 4 bases at V and 5 bases at J; junction bases unmatched: 3. The CDR3 extends over 14 amino acids. DNA for the CDR3: TGTGCCAGCTCACGGGGACAGGGAAACAATGAGCAGTTCTTC. Translated, it gives CASSRGQGNNEQFF.

This rearrangement joins TRBV11-2 to TRBJ2-2; D may be TRBD2 (5 bases). Germline V lookup: CDR1 SGHAT, CDR2 FQNNGV. This CDR3 is built from 14 residues. Trimming took 0 bases from V and 8 from J, leaving 10 bases between them. The CDR3 here is CASSLDRTGGELFF. Here the CDR3 DNA reads TGTGCCAGCAGCTTAGACAGGACTGGAGGGGAGCTGTTTTTT.

The V and J genes are TRBV28 and TRBJ1-6, with TRBD1 as a possible D gene (5 bases). The V gene's germline CDR1 is MDHEN and CDR2 SYDVKM. Trimming pared 4 bases from V and 7 bases from J, leaving 14 bases between. The CDR3 has 15 amino acids. DNA of the CDR3: TGTGCCAGCAGTTCCCCCCGGGGGATCAATTCACCCCTCCACTTT. Translated, it gives CASSSPRGINSPLHF.

The V call is TRBV6-1, the J call TRBJ2-4; the D is unclear. Trimming pared 3 bases from V and 3 bases from J, leaving 12 bases between. This CDR3 spans 15 amino acids. Germline V gene sequence: CDR1 MNHNS, CDR2 SASEGT. The CDR3 coding sequence is TGTGCCAGCAGTGATGAGTTTGGGCACAAAAACATTCAGTACTTC. Translating it yields CASSDEFGHKNIQYF.

The chain is built from TRBV30 and TRBJ2-1, with TRBD2 as a possible D gene (6 bases). Germline V gene data show CDR1 as GTSNPN and CDR2 as SVGIG (reference sequence). Trimming removed 0 bases from V and 15 bases from J, with 9 bases in between. The CDR3 is made up of 10 amino acids. Written as DNA, the CDR3 is TGTGCCTGGAGTGTGGGGGGTATGTTCTTC. This codes for CAWSVGGMFF.

The sample holds a few counts of this clone. The rearrangement joins TRBV7-2 to TRBJ2-5, with 10 bases matching TRBD2. CDR1 is SGHTA, CDR2 FQGNSA, per germline. The length of the CDR3 is 16 residues. V lost 1 base, J lost 3 bases, and 5 bases stayed unmatched. Here the CDR3 DNA reads TGTGCCAGCAGCTTAGGACTTGGACTAGCGGAAGAGACCCAGTACTTC. Its translation is CASSLGLGLAEETQYF. The whole variable domain, filled in from reference TRBV7-2 and TRBJ2-5, reads GAGVSQSPSNKVTEKGKDVELRCDPISGHTALYWYRQSLGQGLEFLIYFQGNSAPDKSGLPSDRFSAERTGGSVSTLTIQRTQQEDSAVYLCASSLGLGLAEETQYFGPGTRLLVL.

V gene TRBV10-2 combines with J gene TRBJ2-5; 13 nucleotides match TRBD2. The germline V gene encodes CDR1 WSHSY and CDR2 SAAADI. The CDR3 covers 15 residues. V was clipped by 7 bases and J by 5 bases; unmatched bases: 7. The CDR3 loop reads CASTTSGGPGETQYF. The CDR3, as DNA: TGCGCCAGCACGACTAGCGGGGGGCCGGGGGAGACCCAGTACTTC.

The V gene is TRBV19, the J gene TRBJ2-1; 7 bases are shared with TRBD1. The CDR3 runs to 16 residues. After removal of 5 bases from V and 9 bases from J, the junction contained 16 bases not matched to a gene. In germline, CDR1 is LNHDA, CDR2 SQIVND (reference sequence). The CDR3 sequence is CASSFDRVGRFSEQFF. CDR3 nucleotide sequence: TGTGCCAGTAGTTTCGACAGGGTAGGTCGGTTTAGTGAGCAGTTCTTC.

This chain connects TRBV30 to TRBJ2-7; weak D call: TRBD1 (6 bases). V was pared by 0 bases and J by 2 bases, with 17 bases between. The germline CDR1 and CDR2 sequences are GTSNPN and SVGIG (reference sequence). The CDR3 is 16 amino acids. The CDR3 DNA reads as TGTGCCTGGAGTGTACAGCGGACAGTGCTAACCTACGAGCAGTACTTC. Protein product: CAWSVQRTVLTYEQYF.

This clone was seen only once. The rearrangement links TRBV13 to TRBJ2-7, with 9 positions matching TRBD2. Germline V gene sequence: CDR1 PRHDT, CDR2 FYEKMQ (reference sequence). J lost 0 bases, V lost 5 bases, and 5 bases had no gene match. The CDR3 runs to 15 residues. DNA for the CDR3: TGTGCCAGCAGCGCCAGGACTAGCGCCTCCTACGAGCAGTACTTC. Translation: CASSARTSASYEQYF.

The genes are TRBV2 and TRBJ1-1; perhaps TRBD1 as D (5 bases). The V gene's germline CDR1 is SNHLY and CDR2 FYNNEI. This CDR3 is built from 12 residues. With 4 bases removed from V and 3 bases from J, the gap between germline ends came to 6 bases. The CDR3 DNA reads as TGTGCCAGCAGTGTCAGGGACACTGAAGCTTTCTTT. Translated, it gives CASSVRDTEAFF.

This clone has only one observation. This sequence joins TRBV21-1 and TRBJ1-1; TRBD1 is taken as the D call from the table, unchecked against the DNA. TRBV21-1 is reported as a pseudogene. CDR3 length: 16 residues. The CDR3 nucleotides are TGTGCCAGCAGTCCTAAAACAGGGACCTTGAACACTGAAGCTTTCTTT. Protein sequence: CASSPKTGTLNTEAFF.

The genes are TRBV5-5 and TRBJ2-5; D is ambiguous. V gave up 1 base and J gave up 1 base, with 8 bases separating them. There are 14 residues in the CDR3. Per germline, CDR1 SGHKS and CDR2 YYEKEE (reference sequence). The CDR3 sequence: CASSLLSVQETQYF. CDR3 DNA: TGTGCCAGCAGCTTGCTCTCAGTCCAAGAGACCCAGTACTTC. Using reference TRBV5-5 and TRBJ2-5 for the parts outside the CDR3, the full variable domain is DAGVTQSPTHLIKTRGQQVTLRCSPISGHKSVSWYQQVLGQGPQFIFQYYEKEERGRGNFPDRFSARQFPNYSSELNVNALLLGDSALYLCASSLLSVQETQYFGPGTRLLVL.

The rearrangement uses TRBV2 and TRBJ1-1; possibly TRBD1 for D (6 bases). The CDR3 loop spans 14 amino acids. CDR1 and CDR2 (germline): SNHLY, FYNNEI. Trimming took off 6 bases at V and 0 bases at J, with 11 bases between the two ends. The CDR3 protein is CASSLGQLNTEAFF. The CDR3 nucleotides are TGTGCCAGCAGCCTAGGACAGCTGAACACTGAAGCTTTCTTT.

This rearrangement joins TRBV5-4 to TRBJ2-7; TRBD1 aligns across 7 bases. This CDR3 has 14 amino acids. Trimming took 4 bases from V and 0 from J; bases not matched to a gene: 4. Germline CDR1 SGHNT, CDR2 YYREEE (reference sequence). The DNA of the CDR3 is TGTGCCAGCAGCGTAGCAGGGGGCTCCTACGAGCAGTACTTC. Protein product: CASSVAGGSYEQYF.

This clone has just a few counts. The chain employs TRBV19 and TRBJ2-7; D is unclear. Trimming took 10 bases from V and 2 from J, leaving 9 bases between them. Germline assignment: CDR1 LNHDA and CDR2 SQIVND (reference sequence). The CDR3 has 11 residues. CDR3 protein: CATPGPYEQYF. DNA for the CDR3: TGTGCCACCCCAGGCCCCTACGAGCAGTACTTC.

This chain connects TRBV10-3 to TRBJ1-2, with a tentative D call TRBD1 (5 bases). CDR1 is ENHRY, CDR2 SYGVKD, per germline. The CDR3 covers 14 residues. Trimming took 4 bases from V and 1 from J, leaving 10 bases between them. The CDR3 coding sequence is TGTGCCATCAGTGTGGGGGGAGGTAACTATGGCTACACCTTC. This encodes CAISVGGGNYGYTF.

This clone was found a few times. The genes are TRBV11-3 and TRBJ2-3; 9 bases line up with TRBD2. The V and J ends lost 6 bases and 4 bases, in that order; junction bases with no gene match: 2. This CDR3 spans 13 amino acids. CDR1 and CDR2 from the germline V gene are SGHNT and YENEEA. CDR3 nucleotide sequence: TGTGCCAGCAGACGGACTAGCGCAGATACGCAGTATTTT. Protein product: CASRRTSADTQYF.

This clone was seen only once. This chain connects TRBV6-5 to TRBJ2-3; D unresolved. Per the germline V gene, CDR1 is MNHEY and CDR2 is SVGAGI. The length of the CDR3 is 13 residues. Trimming left V 6 bases short and J 4 bases short, with 11 bases between. The CDR3 spells CASRSGGPDTQYF. The CDR3 DNA reads TGTGCCAGCAGAAGTGGTGGCCCAGATACGCAGTATTTT.

This clone was picked up a small number of times. The rearrangement links TRBV2 to TRBJ2-7; the match to TRBD1 covers 7 bases. After removal of 7 bases from V and 3 bases from J, the junction contained 6 bases not matched to a gene. CDR3 length: 13 amino acids. The V gene's germline CDR1 is SNHLY and CDR2 FYNNEI. CDR3 DNA: TGTGCCAGCACCCCAGGGGGTGGCTACGAGCAGTACTTC. Its translation is CASTPGGGYEQYF.

The V and J genes are TRBV15 and TRBJ2-7; possible D gene TRBD1, 6 bases. The CDR3 spans 15 residues. V dropped 5 bases and J dropped 3 bases, with 17 bases sitting between them. The germline CDR1 and CDR2 sequences are LNHNV and YYDKDF (reference sequence). The CDR3 DNA follows: TGTGCCACCAGCCGGGACGTGACAGGTAACTACGAGCAGTACTTC. This sequence encodes CATSRDVTGNYEQYF.

The chain combines TRBV11-2 with TRBJ1-5; D gene unclear. Looked up from germline, CDR1 is SGHAT and CDR2 is FQNNGV. Trimming stripped 5 bases from V and 7 bases from J, with 15 bases between. The length of the CDR3 is 14 residues. The CDR3 coding sequence is TGTGCCAGCAGCCGAAGCGGGGAGGAGCAGCCCCAGCATTTT. It encodes CASSRSGEEQPQHF.

This clone was seen only a few times. The rearrangement links TRBV3-1 (or the pseudogene TRBV3-2) to TRBJ2-7; 10 nucleotides align to TRBD1. Losses at the gene ends were 4 bases for V and 4 bases for J; bases not matched to a gene: 4. Germline values: CDR1 LGHDT, CDR2 YNNKEL (reference sequence). The CDR3 length is 14 residues. In DNA form, the CDR3 reads TGTGCCAGCAGCCCCGGGGACAGGGGATACGAGCAGTACTTC. The encoded protein is CASSPGDRGYEQYF.